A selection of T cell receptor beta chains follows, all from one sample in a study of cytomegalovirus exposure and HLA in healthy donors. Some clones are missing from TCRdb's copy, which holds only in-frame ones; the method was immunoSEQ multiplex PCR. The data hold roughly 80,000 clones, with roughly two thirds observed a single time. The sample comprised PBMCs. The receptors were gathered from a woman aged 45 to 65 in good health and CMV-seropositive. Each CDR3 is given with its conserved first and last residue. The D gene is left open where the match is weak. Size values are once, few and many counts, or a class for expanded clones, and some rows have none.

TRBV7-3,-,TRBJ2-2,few,CASAPGLLGTGELFF,TGTGCCAGCGCGCCAGGACTTTTAGGAACCGGGGAGCTGTTTTTT
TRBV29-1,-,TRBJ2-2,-,CSVNPTSGTGELFF,TGCAGCGTTAACCCTACCTCGGGCACCGGGGAGCTGTTTTTT
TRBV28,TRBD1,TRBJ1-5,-,CASTSYRGWYQPQHF,TGTGCCAGCACCTCTTACAGGGGCTGGTATCAGCCCCAGCATTTT
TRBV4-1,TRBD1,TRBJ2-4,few,CASSQESRGNIQYF,TGCGCCAGCAGCCAAGAGTCCAGGGGGAACATTCAGTACTTC
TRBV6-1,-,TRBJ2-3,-,CASSESFEEDRYF,TGTGCCAGCAGTGAAAGTTTTGAGGAGGACCGGTATTTT
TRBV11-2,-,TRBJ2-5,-,CASTERGGASETQYF,TGTGCCAGCACCGAAAGGGGGGGGGCCTCAGAGACCCAGTACTTC
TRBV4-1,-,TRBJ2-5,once,CASSQEPVETQYF,TGCGCCAGCAGCCAGGAGCCGGTCGAGACCCAGTACTTC
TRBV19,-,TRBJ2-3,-,CASSRPFRQGRADTQYF,TGTGCCAGTTCGCGACCTTTCCGACAGGGGAGGGCAGATACGCAGTATTTT
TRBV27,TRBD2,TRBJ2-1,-,CASSLLPPASGGYENEQFF,TGTGCCAGCAGTTTACTCCCCCCCGCCAGCGGGGGTTACGAGAATGAGCAGTTCTTC
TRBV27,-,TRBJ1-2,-,CASSIGSLNYGYTF,TGTGCCAGCAGTATTGGGAGCCTTAACTATGGCTACACCTTC
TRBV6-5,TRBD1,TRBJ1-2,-,CASSYSGTAYGYTF,TGTGCCAGCAGTTACTCCGGGACAGCTTATGGCTACACCTTC
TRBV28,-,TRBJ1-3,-,CASSSATSSGNTIYF,TGTGCCAGCAGTTCTGCAACCAGCTCTGGAAACACCATATATTTT
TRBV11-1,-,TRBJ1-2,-,CASSFQGDGYTF,TGTGCCAGCAGCTTTCAGGGTGATGGCTACACCTTC
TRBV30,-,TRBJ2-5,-,CAWTSGSQETQYF,TGTGCCTGGACGTCAGGGTCCCAAGAGACCCAGTACTTC
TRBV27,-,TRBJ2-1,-,CASSLSTGTPGFDEQFF,TGTGCCAGCAGTTTATCGACTGGGACACCGGGATTCGATGAGCAGTTCTTC
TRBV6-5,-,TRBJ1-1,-,CASSYSDSSNTEAFF,TGTGCCAGCAGTTATTCGGACAGTTCGAACACTGAAGCTTTCTTT
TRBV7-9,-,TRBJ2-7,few,CASSLGRDSSYEQYF,TGTGCCAGCAGCTTAGGCCGTGACAGCTCCTACGAGCAGTACTTC
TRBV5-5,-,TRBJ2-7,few,CASSFGAGPYEQYF,TGTGCCAGCAGCTTTGGGGCAGGACCATACGAGCAGTACTTC
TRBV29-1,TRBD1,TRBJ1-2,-,CSGDRLGHGYTF,TGCAGTGGGGACAGACTAGGGCATGGCTACACCTTC
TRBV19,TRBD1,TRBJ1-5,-,CASSIRDRTNQPQHF,TGTGCCAGTAGTATACGGGACAGAACTAATCAGCCCCAGCATTTT
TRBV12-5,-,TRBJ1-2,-,CASGLAAAGLIGYTF,TGTGCTAGTGGTTTGGCAGCGGCGGGGTTGATTGGCTACACCTTC
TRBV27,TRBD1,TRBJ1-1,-,CASSHGPRQGAFTEAFF,TGTGCCAGCAGCCACGGCCCCCGACAGGGGGCGTTCACTGAAGCTTTCTTT
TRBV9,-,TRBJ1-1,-,CASSVNRGGGTEAFF,TGTGCCAGCAGCGTCAACAGAGGGGGGGGCACTGAAGCTTTCTTT
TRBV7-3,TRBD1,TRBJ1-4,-,CASSHDRGQANEKLFF,TGTGCCAGCAGCCACGACAGGGGGCAGGCTAATGAAAAACTGTTTTTT
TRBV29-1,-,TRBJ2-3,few,CSVMDRATDTQYF,TGCAGCGTGATGGACAGAGCTACAGATACGCAGTATTTT
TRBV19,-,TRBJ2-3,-,CASKASGTSTDTQYF,TGTGCCAGTAAAGCGAGCGGAACTAGCACAGATACGCAGTATTTT
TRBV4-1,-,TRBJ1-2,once,CASSLGGDNYGYTF,TGCGCCAGCAGCCTAGGCGGCGATAACTATGGCTACACCTTC
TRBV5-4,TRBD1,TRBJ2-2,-,CASSLGQGPTGELFF,TGTGCCAGCAGCTTGGGACAGGGACCCACCGGGGAGCTGTTTTTT
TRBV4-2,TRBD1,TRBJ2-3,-,CASSPLRGPNTQYF,TGTGCCAGCAGCCCCTTGAGGGGGCCGAATACGCAGTATTTT